A selection of T cell receptor beta chains follows, all from one sample in a study of vaccination effects on CD4 cells after COVID-19. Assay used: immunoSEQ multiplex PCR; TCRdb lists only in-frame clones, some missing. The data show more than 30,000 clones, with 66% seen just once and 15% held by the top ten. Their target antigens are unknown. Source: CD4+ T cells from PBMCs cultured with HCoV-OC43 spike peptides, taken before COVID-19 vaccination. The receptors shown here come from a human donor who received a COVID-19 vaccine. Each CDR3 is given with its conserved first and last residue. D genes are given only for firm matches. Part of the rows lack a size; the others show once, few, many or a class for expanded clones.

cdr3_aa,cdr3_nt,j_call,d_call,clone_size,v_call
CASSDEGLAGGNEQFF,TGTGCCAGCAGTGACGAGGGACTAGCGGGAGGGAATGAGCAGTTCTTC,TRBJ2-1,TRBD2,.,TRBV6-4
CAWGRDYEQYF,TGTGCCTGGGGCAGGGACTACGAGCAGTACTTC,TRBJ2-7,.,.,TRBV30
CASSAQTADNTEAFF,TGTGCCAGCAGCGCCCAGACAGCCGATAACACTGAAGCTTTCTTT,TRBJ1-1,.,.,TRBV9
CSVETDGYTF,TGCAGCGTTGAAACCGATGGCTACACCTTC,TRBJ1-2,.,.,TRBV29-1
CSVDVGSYEQYF,TGCAGCGTGGACGTCGGGTCCTACGAGCAGTACTTC,TRBJ2-7,.,.,TRBV29-1
CASTPQGFYQPQHF,TGTGCCAGCACACCCCAGGGTTTCTATCAGCCCCAGCATTTT,TRBJ1-5,.,.,TRBV19
CATTSGSHEQYF,TGTGCGACGACTAGCGGGAGCCACGAGCAGTACTTC,TRBJ2-7,TRBD2,.,TRBV19
CASSRGQATNEKLFF,TGCGCCAGCAGCCGCGGACAGGCAACTAATGAAAAACTGTTTTTT,TRBJ1-4,TRBD1,few,TRBV5-1
CASSYRGRLEKLFF,TGTGCCAGCAGTTACCGCGGACGCTTGGAAAAACTGTTTTTT,TRBJ1-4,.,.,TRBV6-5
CSASVPGRMNTEAFF,TGCAGTGCTAGTGTCCCAGGGAGAATGAACACTGAAGCTTTCTTT,TRBJ1-1,.,.,TRBV20-1
CASSSGLAATDTQYF,TGCGCCAGCAGCTCGGGACTAGCGGCCACAGATACGCAGTATTTT,TRBJ2-3,TRBD2,.,TRBV5-1
CASSLRTSGTYEQYF,TGTGCCAGCAGCTTGAGGACTAGCGGGACCTACGAGCAGTACTTC,TRBJ2-7,TRBD2,.,TRBV7-9
CASSLRVTGGPNEQFF,TGTGCCAGCAGTTTGAGGGTAACGGGGGGGCCGAATGAGCAGTTCTTC,TRBJ2-1,TRBD2,.,TRBV27
CASSPALAFRDNEQFF,TGTGCCAGCAGCCCAGCCCTAGCGTTCCGGGACAATGAGCAGTTCTTC,TRBJ2-1,.,few,TRBV3-1/TRBV3-2
CASSQALGQSKIRSGNTIYF,TGTGCCAGCAGCCAAGCCCTGGGACAGAGCAAAATCCGCTCTGGAAACACCATATATTTT,TRBJ1-3,TRBD1,.,TRBV3-1/TRBV3-2
CAWKAGPGQPQHF,TGTGCCTGGAAAGCAGGTCCTGGGCAGCCCCAGCATTTT,TRBJ1-5,.,few,TRBV30
CASSRDRQSEQYF,TGTGCCAGCAGCCGAGACAGGCAGTCCGAGCAGTACTTC,TRBJ2-7,.,few,TRBV5-4
CASSPGLAGAYEQYF,TGTGCCAGCAGCCCCGGACTAGCGGGTGCCTACGAGCAGTACTTC,TRBJ2-7,TRBD2,.,TRBV7-2
CASSHLPRDRGYEQYF,TGCGCCAGCAGCCACCTTCCCCGGGACAGGGGCTACGAGCAGTACTTC,TRBJ2-7,TRBD1,few,TRBV4-1
CASSEKRGYATGELFF,TGTGCCAGCAGCGAAAAAAGGGGGTATGCCACCGGGGAGCTGTTTTTT,TRBJ2-2,.,.,TRBV7-8
CASSMIAGGAYEQYF,TGTGCCAGCAGTATGATAGCGGGGGGGGCCTACGAGCAGTACTTC,TRBJ2-7,TRBD2,few,TRBV7-2
CASSLFPDHYGYTF,TGTGCCAGCAGCTTATTCCCAGATCACTATGGCTACACCTTC,TRBJ1-2,.,.,TRBV7-9
CASTSIGQGFNEQFF,TGTGCCAGCACATCGATCGGACAGGGCTTCAATGAGCAGTTCTTC,TRBJ2-1,TRBD1,.,TRBV2
CASTYDGYSNQPQHF,TGTGCCAGCACCTACGACGGATATAGCAATCAGCCCCAGCATTTT,TRBJ1-5,.,.,TRBV6-5
CSARPTGGAFF,TGCAGTGCTAGACCAACAGGGGGGGCTTTCTTT,TRBJ1-1,TRBD1,once,TRBV20-1
CASGSVSSGQAYEQYF,TGTGCTAGTGGTTCAGTATCCTCGGGACAGGCCTACGAGCAGTACTTC,TRBJ2-7,TRBD1,few,TRBV12-5
CASSLQGISPLHF,TGTGCCAGCAGCCTACAGGGGATCTCACCCCTCCACTTT,TRBJ1-6,TRBD1,.,TRBV3-1/TRBV3-2
CASSDPGEGDTEAFF,TGTGCCAGCAGTGACCCCGGGGAGGGGGACACTGAAGCTTTCTTT,TRBJ1-1,.,few,TRBV25-1
CASSASGTNTGELFF,TGTGCCAGCAGTGCTAGCGGTACAAACACCGGGGAGCTGTTTTTT,TRBJ2-2,TRBD2,.,TRBV27
CASSFRRMGGARNEQFF,TGTGCCAGCAGCTTTCGGAGGATGGGGGGGGCGAGGAATGAGCAGTTCTTC,TRBJ2-1,.,.,TRBV7-8
CASSLEGNNYGYTF,TGTGCCAGCAGCTTAGAGGGGAACAACTATGGCTACACCTTC,TRBJ1-2,.,.,TRBV7-2
CASSGQQIYNEQFF,TGCGCCAGCAGCGGACAGCAGATCTACAATGAGCAGTTCTTC,TRBJ2-1,.,.,TRBV5-1
CASSRGTSGEFF,TGTGCCAGCAGCAGGGGGACTAGCGGGGAGTTCTTC,TRBJ2-1,TRBD2,.,TRBV9
CASSEAAANTEAFF,TGTGCCAGCAGTGAAGCGGCAGCGAACACTGAAGCTTTCTTT,TRBJ1-1,.,.,TRBV2
CASSSPWGRGYSAETQYF,TGTGCCAGCAGCTCGCCATGGGGCAGGGGGTATTCCGCGGAGACCCAGTACTTC,TRBJ2-5,TRBD1,.,TRBV7-6
CASSNTGNSGNTIYF,TGTGCCAGCAGCAATACGGGGAACTCTGGAAACACCATATATTTT,TRBJ1-3,.,few,TRBV3-1/TRBV3-2
CASSLAGGNEQFF,TGTGCCAGCAGCTTAGCAGGGGGTAATGAGCAGTTCTTC,TRBJ2-1,TRBD1,.,TRBV11-2
CAIKTDLSSYNEQFF,TGTGCCATCAAGACCGACCTTAGCTCCTACAATGAGCAGTTCTTC,TRBJ2-1,.,.,TRBV10-3
CASSSGTSYGYTF,TGTGCCAGCAGCTCCGGGACCTCCTATGGCTACACCTTC,TRBJ1-2,.,.,TRBV6-5
CSVGDGGPEQYF,TGCAGCGTTGGAGACGGGGGACCCGAGCAGTACTTC,TRBJ2-7,.,few,TRBV29-1
CATALQVHEQFF,TGTGCCACCGCCCTTCAGGTACATGAGCAGTTCTTC,TRBJ2-1,.,.,TRBV6-5
CASSPNRETQYF,TGTGCCAGCAGCCCGAACAGGGAGACCCAGTACTTC,TRBJ2-5,.,.,TRBV3-1/TRBV3-2
CASSLRGQGGYTF,TGTGCCAGCAGCTTAAGGGGGCAGGGTGGCTACACCTTC,TRBJ1-2,TRBD1,.,TRBV7-2